This TCR beta chain was identified in a study of blood T cells in healthy people across ages. This clonotype has just a few counts. Drawing of peripheral blood yielded ten milliliters from each donor. Total RNA was extracted at no less than 5.5 micrograms per sample. Primers used in a second PCR of about 7 to 11 cycles were a sample-barcoded 5' primer and a J-beta primer mix. From each sample, at least 2.5 million paired-end reads containing CDR3 were obtained. TCRdb ran MiXCR on the 5' RACE reads and lists one entry per CDR3 protein. Here the sample spans fewer than 900,000 distinct CDR3 sequences, about 37% being singletons. This CDR3 contains 19 residues. Trimming at V came to 4 bases and at J to 10 bases, leaving 19 bases not matched to a gene.

Sequencing was performed on blood. J is TRBJ2-1 and V is TRBV12-3 or TRBV12-4, with 13 bases lining up with TRBD2. The receptor's source is a young man in good health. The CDR3 DNA reads as TGTGCCAGCAGTTCCCTTCCGGGACTAGCGGGGTCTAGCTCCTACGAGCAGTTCTTC. Its translation is CASSSLPGLAGSSSYEQFF.